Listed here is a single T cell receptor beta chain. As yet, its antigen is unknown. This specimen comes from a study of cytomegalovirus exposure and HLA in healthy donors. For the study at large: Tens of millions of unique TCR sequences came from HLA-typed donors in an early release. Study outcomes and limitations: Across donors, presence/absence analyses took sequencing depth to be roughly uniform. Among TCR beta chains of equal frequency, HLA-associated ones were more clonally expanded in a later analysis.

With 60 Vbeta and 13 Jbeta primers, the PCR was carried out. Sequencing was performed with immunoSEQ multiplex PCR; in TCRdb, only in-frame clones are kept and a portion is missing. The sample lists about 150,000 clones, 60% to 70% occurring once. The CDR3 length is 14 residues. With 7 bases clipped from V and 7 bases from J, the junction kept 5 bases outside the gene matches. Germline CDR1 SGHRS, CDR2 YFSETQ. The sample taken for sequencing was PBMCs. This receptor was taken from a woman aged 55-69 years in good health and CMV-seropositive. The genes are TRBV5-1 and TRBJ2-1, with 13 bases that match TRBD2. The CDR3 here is CASQRTSGSNEQFF. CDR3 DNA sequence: TGCGCCAGCCAACGGACTAGCGGGAGTAATGAGCAGTTCTTC.